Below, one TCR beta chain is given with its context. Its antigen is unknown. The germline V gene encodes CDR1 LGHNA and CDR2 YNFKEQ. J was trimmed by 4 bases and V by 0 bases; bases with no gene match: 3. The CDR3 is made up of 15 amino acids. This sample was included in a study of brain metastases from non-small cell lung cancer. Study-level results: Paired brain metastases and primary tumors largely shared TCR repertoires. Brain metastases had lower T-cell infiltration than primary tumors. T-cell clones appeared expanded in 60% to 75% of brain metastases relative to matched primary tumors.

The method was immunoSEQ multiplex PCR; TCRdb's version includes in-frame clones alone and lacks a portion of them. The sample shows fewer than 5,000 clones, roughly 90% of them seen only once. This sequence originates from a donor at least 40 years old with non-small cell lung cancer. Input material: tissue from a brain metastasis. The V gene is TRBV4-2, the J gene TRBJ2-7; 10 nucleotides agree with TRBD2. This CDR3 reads CASSQDVAGGYEQYF. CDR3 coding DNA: TGTGCCAGCAGCCAAGATGTAGCGGGAGGTTACGAGCAGTACTTC.